This entry lists 5 T cell receptor beta chains sequenced from one sample in a study of shared clonotypes between healthy human individuals. CD45RO-negative, CCR7-selected cells formed the naive CD8 fraction, which excluded terminally differentiated effector memory CD45RA+ cells. Repertoires were generated with immunoSEQ multiplex PCR, while TCRdb's copy carries only in-frame clones and drops some. This table has about 2,100,000 clones, roughly 91% appearing once. Sequences were obtained from naive CD8+ T cells from PBMCs. Receptor source: a man between 18 and 35 years old in good health. Some clones in this sample may be carry-over from other donors' samples.

The V and J genes are TRBV6-1 and TRBJ2-7, with D perhaps being TRBD1 or TRBD2 (5 bases each). V was shortened by 0 bases and J by 3 bases, with 15 bases between the two germline ends. Looked up from germline, CDR1 is MNHNS and CDR2 is SASEGT. CDR3 length equals 16 residues. The CDR3 DNA reads TGTGCCAGCAGTGAAGCGCAGTTGGGACGACTCTACGAGCAGTACTTC. Translated, it gives CASSEAQLGRLYEQYF.

This clone has only a few counts. V and J are TRBV7-3 and TRBJ2-1; 15 bases fit TRBD2. Unmatched junction bases numbered 3, after V lost 5 bases and J lost 7 bases. The CDR3 contains 15 residues. Germline V gene lookup returns CDR1 SGHTA and CDR2 FQGTGA. CDR3 region: CASSPGLAGGNEQFF. The CDR3 nucleotides are TGTGCCAGCAGCCCCGGACTAGCGGGAGGGAATGAGCAGTTCTTC.

The DNA of the CDR3 is TGTGCCAGCAGCTTAGCAAGGGGGCGGGGCTACACCTTC. This codes for CASSLARGRGYTF. This chain links TRBV11-2 with TRBJ1-2, with 7 bases matching TRBD1. Germline V lookup: CDR1 SGHAT, CDR2 FQNNGV. The junction had 4 bases not matched to a gene; V was cut back by 1 base and J by 8 bases. The CDR3 sequence is 13 residues long.

This chain joins TRBV27 and TRBJ2-7, with TRBD2 matching 11 bases. CDR1 and CDR2 (germline): MNHEY, SMNVEV (reference sequence). V shed 5 bases and J 7 bases; nucleotides not matched to a gene: 10. This CDR3 spans 15 amino acids. CDR3 protein: CASSAGLAGNREQYF. The CDR3 bases are TGTGCCAGCAGTGCCGGACTAGCGGGTAATAGGGAGCAGTACTTC.

Worth noting for this clone: Distinct nucleotide sequences in the sample also encode this CDR3. The chain's CDR3 is CASSPGQGLGEQYF. The CDR3 DNA reads as TGTGCCAGCAGCCCGGGACAGGGCCTCGGCGAGCAGTACTTC. The chain uses TRBV7-9 and TRBJ2-7; TRBD1 matches 9 bases. This CDR3 has 14 amino acids. Germline CDR1 is SEHNR and CDR2 is FQNEAQ (reference sequence). V gave up 5 bases and J gave up 6 bases; unmatched junction bases: 8.